This T cell receptor beta chain was captured by sequencing in a study of blood T cell repertoires in COVID-19. Study in general: Collection of acute and convalescent COVID-19 samples took place in the United States, Italy and Spain. Sources were T cells, B-cell-depleted T cells, or PBMCs; the material itself was cDNA or gDNA.

This clone was seen a few times. Authors' data handling: Reference gene primer amplification gave nucleated cell count estimates. Here immunoSEQ multiplex PCR was the method, and the copy in TCRdb shows in-frame clones only, minus some. V, J and clone size reflect that table, while D and trimming were determined from the DNA. This table holds about 200,000 clones, approximately 78% found once. Patients from Seattle were sampled longitudinally, starting during active infection. In germline, CDR1 is SEHNR, CDR2 FQNEAQ (reference sequence). V was cut by 1 base and J by 4 bases, with 5 bases left in between. This CDR3 is 12 amino acids long.

Sequenced sample: peripheral blood. V and J are TRBV7-9 and TRBJ2-7; no definite D call. This sequence originates from a woman older than 75 with COVID-19, enrolled during active disease. The CDR3: CASSLESYEQYF. The CDR3 DNA reads as TGTGCCAGCAGCTTAGAGAGTTACGAGCAGTACTTC.